This entry lists 18 T cell receptor beta chains sequenced from one sample in a study of beta chain features in type 1 diabetes. The study's findings and limits: When Type 1 diabetes patients were examined, their TCRB CDR3s proved moderately but significantly shorter in all four CD4+ subsets.

Every bit of the isolated RNA underwent reverse transcription, so sequencing read expressed TCRB transcripts. Clones were read by immunoSEQ multiplex PCR, and TCRdb kept only the in-frame ones, dropping some. The sample contains roughly 300,000 clones, 7% to 10% of which appear only once. These receptors lack a known antigen. The sample taken for sequencing was central memory CD4+ T cells from blood. These receptors were taken from a young man with type 1 diabetes.

This clone was counted only a few times. This chain links TRBV28 with TRBJ1-2, with D uncertain. Deletions cut 6 bases from V and 8 bases from J, with 19 bases between. CDR3 length: 14 amino acids. Per germline, CDR1 MDHEN and CDR2 SYDVKM. The CDR3 DNA reads TGTGCCAGCAGCCGGGGTCTAGCCCGTGAGGGCTACACCTTC. This codes for CASSRGLAREGYTF.

This clone showed up just a few times. The V and J genes are TRBV6-5 and TRBJ2-1, with unresolved D. There are 15 residues in the CDR3. Deletions cut 5 bases from V and 8 bases from J, with 19 bases between. From germline, CDR1 is MNHEY and CDR2 SVGAGI. The CDR3 loop is CASSRTRQGVDEQFF. Written as DNA, the CDR3 is TGTGCCAGCAGTCGCACCAGACAAGGTGTTGATGAGCAGTTCTTC.

With respect to this clone: This sample includes further DNA sequences coding for the same CDR3. Written as DNA, the CDR3 is TGCGCCAGCAGCTTGGCTGGGATGGAGACCCAGTACTTC. Protein product: CASSLAGMETQYF. The chain couples TRBV5-1 to TRBJ2-5; D ambiguous. Germline assignment: CDR1 SGHRS and CDR2 YFSETQ. The V end lost 0 bases, the J end lost 5 bases, and 8 bases lay between the germline ends. The CDR3 is made up of 13 amino acids.

This chain joins TRBV25-1 and TRBJ1-2; 10 bases map to TRBD1. Germline CDR1 and CDR2: MGHDK and SYGVNS. V shed 4 bases, J shed 6 bases, and the junction held 5 bases outside the gene matches. CDR3 length: 14 amino acids. The CDR3 loop is CASSGTGTGDGYTF. Written as DNA, the CDR3 is TGTGCCAGCAGTGGGACCGGGACAGGGGATGGCTACACCTTC.

V is TRBV7-2 and J is TRBJ1-1; no definite D call. There are 13 residues in the CDR3. Germline values: CDR1 SGHTA, CDR2 FQGNSA. V shed 1 base and J shed 12 bases, with 15 bases lying between them. The CDR3 loop is CASSLDIGLGSFF. The CDR3 DNA sequence: TGTGCCAGCAGCTTAGATATTGGGCTAGGGTCTTTCTTT.

Concerning this clone: This same CDR3 is encoded by further DNA sequences in the sample. The chain recombines TRBV14 with TRBJ1-1; D possibly corresponds to TRBD1 (6 bases). CDR1 and CDR2 from the germline V gene are SGHDN and FVKESK. This CDR3 spans 14 amino acids. Trimming cost V 6 bases and J 4 bases, with 15 bases left between them. The CDR3 here is CASSRKQGGTEAFF. CDR3 sequence (DNA): TGTGCCAGCAGTCGTAAACAGGGAGGCACTGAAGCTTTCTTT.

The V and J genes are TRBV7-2 and TRBJ2-5; a possible D gene is TRBD1 (6 bases). The CDR3 contains 14 residues. The germline V and J ends were trimmed by 1 base and 5 bases, with 11 bases remaining between them. CDR1 and CDR2 (germline): SGHTA, FQGNSA. The CDR3 bases are TGTGCCAGCAGCTTAGGCTGGGGGCAGGAGACCCAGTACTTC. Translation: CASSLGWGQETQYF.

CDR3 protein: CASSRTQQGSGGNSPLHF. The CDR3 bases are TGTGCCAGCTCACGCACCCAACAGGGAAGTGGTGGGAATTCACCCCTCCACTTT. The V gene is TRBV18, the J gene TRBJ1-6, with D perhaps TRBD1 (6 bases). CDR3 size: 18 residues. Trimming removed 4 bases from V and 7 bases from J, with 23 bases in between. Germline assignment: CDR1 KGHSH and CDR2 LQKENI.

The V gene is TRBV5-1, the J gene TRBJ2-5, with 9 bases aligning to TRBD1. The CDR3 is 16 residues long. The trim removed 4 bases at V and 4 bases at J, leaving 11 bases unmatched. Germline V lookup: CDR1 SGHRS, CDR2 YFSETQ. The chain's CDR3 is CASSTGQGRFGETQYF. In nucleotides, the CDR3 is TGCGCCAGCAGCACGGGACAGGGAAGATTTGGAGAGACCCAGTACTTC.

This clone was counted only a few times. The CDR3 coding sequence is TGTGCCAGCAGTTCCGGCCTGCTTGTCAGTGAAAAACTGTTTTTT. Encoded protein: CASSSGLLVSEKLFF. The rearrangement uses TRBV6-6 and TRBJ1-4, with no clear D. Germline V gene data show CDR1 as MNHNY and CDR2 as SVGAGI (reference sequence). The V gene lost 4 bases and the J gene lost 7 bases, with 16 bases spanning the gap. This CDR3 has 15 amino acids.

This rearrangement joins TRBV2 to TRBJ1-5, with no clear D. Germline V gene lookup returns CDR1 SNHLY and CDR2 FYNNEI. The CDR3 consists of 14 residues. V was pared by 4 bases and J by 7 bases, with 14 bases between. DNA of the CDR3: TGTGCCAGCAGTGCGGAGAAAAACAGACAGCCCCAGCATTTT. Encoded protein: CASSAEKNRQPQHF.

The table lists this clone with a few counts. The J gene is TRBJ2-2, the V gene TRBV4-1; D is perhaps TRBD2 (6 bases). CDR3 length: 16 residues. The germline V gene has CDR1 MGHRA and CDR2 YSYEKL. V was trimmed by 0 bases and J by 3 bases, leaving 11 bases between them. CDR3 residues: CASSQEWDLYTGELFF. CDR3 DNA: TGCGCCAGCAGCCAAGAGTGGGACTTATACACCGGGGAGCTGTTTTTT.

This clone was observed many times. V is TRBV15 and J is TRBJ2-2; 8 nucleotides align to TRBD1. Germline values: CDR1 LNHNV, CDR2 YYDKDF (reference sequence). The CDR3 length is 16 residues. With 3 bases clipped from V and 3 bases from J, the junction kept 6 bases outside the gene matches. CDR3 nucleotides: TGTGCCACCAGCAGCACCTCAGGGGGCCACACCGGGGAGCTGTTTTTT. This gives the protein CATSSTSGGHTGELFF.

This chain uses TRBV6-5 with TRBJ2-3; D call uncertain. Between the trimmed V and J ends, which lost 6 bases and 4 bases, there was a span of 14 bases. Germline-derived CDR1 and CDR2 are MNHEY and SVGAGI. The CDR3 covers 14 residues. As DNA, the CDR3 is TGTGCCAGCAGCCCCGGACCTGCTTCAGATACGCAGTATTTT. This gives the protein CASSPGPASDTQYF.

This clone has only a few counts. J is TRBJ2-7 and V is TRBV28, with D perhaps TRBD1 (5 bases). This CDR3 is 15 amino acids long. Germline V gene data show CDR1 as MDHEN and CDR2 as SYDVKM. Trimming left V 2 bases short and J 1 base short, with 12 bases between. The CDR3 DNA follows: TGTGCCAGCAGTTTAACAGGACCTCTATCCTACGAGCAGTACTTC. This codes for CASSLTGPLSYEQYF.

This clone occurred a few times. The genes are TRBV7-9 and TRBJ2-5, with a tentative D call TRBD1 (6 bases). Germline lookup yields CDR1 SEHNR and CDR2 FQNEAQ (reference sequence). Trimming removed 2 bases at V and 5 bases at J, with 12 bases between. This CDR3 has 14 residues. The DNA for the CDR3 is TGTGCCAGCAGCTTACGCCTTGACAGGGAGACCCAGTACTTC. Translated, it gives CASSLRLDRETQYF.

This clone was seen at least ten times. The chain uses TRBV10-3 and TRBJ2-1; D might be TRBD1 (5 bases). The CDR3 sequence is 15 residues long. Germline V gives CDR1 ENHRY, CDR2 SYGVKD. Trimming removed 3 bases at V and 6 bases at J, with 15 bases between. The CDR3 DNA sequence: TGTGCCATCAGTGACCAGGGATTTAGGGGCAATGAGCAGTTCTTC. It is translated as CAISDQGFRGNEQFF.

There are a few counts of this clone. The rearrangement joins TRBV9 to TRBJ1-2; D uncertain. Germline V lookup: CDR1 SGDLS, CDR2 YYNGEE. The CDR3 length is 18 residues. Between the trimmed V and J ends, which lost 0 bases and 0 bases, there was a span of 18 bases. The CDR3 sequence: CASSVGHNARTTNYGYTF. CDR3 bases: TGTGCCAGCAGCGTAGGTCACAACGCCCGCACGACTAACTATGGCTACACCTTC.